These 27 T cell receptor beta chains originate from one sample sequenced in a study of blood T cell repertoires in COVID-19. Data came from immunoSEQ multiplex PCR; TCRdb stores just in-frame clones and leaves some out. The sample yields around 400,000 clones, approximately 87% seen once. Sequencing was carried out using peripheral blood. These receptor sequences come from an older woman with COVID-19, enrolled during active disease.

This chain joins TRBV5-8 and TRBJ1-1, with D possibly matching TRBD1 (5 bases). V was clipped by 0 bases and J by 0 bases, with 15 bases between them. Germline V gives CDR1 SGHTS, CDR2 YDEGEE. The CDR3 totals 17 residues. This CDR3 is CASSLGGGRRMNTEAFF. CDR3 sequence (DNA): TGTGCCAGCAGCTTGGGCGGGGGGAGACGGATGAACACTGAAGCTTTCTTT.

A note on this clone: Other nucleotide sequences from this sample produce the same CDR3. The V call is TRBV7-2, the J call TRBJ1-1; no reliable D call. The germline gives CDR1 SGHTA, CDR2 FQGNSA. This CDR3 comprises 13 residues. V lost 2 bases, J lost 1 base, and 5 bases lay in between. The CDR3 nucleotides are TGTGCCAGCAGCTTATCCGGGAACACTGAAGCTTTCTTT. The encoded protein is CASSLSGNTEAFF.

This clone was found once. The V and J genes are TRBV18 and TRBJ2-4; no definite D call. Per germline, CDR1 KGHSH and CDR2 LQKENI. V lost 1 base to trimming and J lost 0 bases, with 10 bases between them. CDR3 size: 16 residues. CDR3 coding DNA: TGTGCCAGCTCACCACAGAACTCCTTAGCCAAAAACATTCAGTACTTC. Its protein product is CASSPQNSLAKNIQYF.

V usage is TRBV4-1 and J usage is TRBJ2-5; 8 bases line up with TRBD2. CDR1 is MGHRA and CDR2 is YSYEKL in the germline V gene. CDR3 length: 17 residues. The V gene end was trimmed by 1 base and the J gene end by 0 bases; junction bases not matched to a gene: 7. DNA for the CDR3: TGCGCCAGCAGCCAAGCCGAGCGCGGGGGGTACCAAGAGACCCAGTACTTC. Residues: CASSQAERGGYQETQYF.

The rearrangement uses TRBV5-6 and TRBJ1-2; the D gene is possibly TRBD1 (6 bases). With 0 bases removed from V and 3 bases from J, the gap between germline ends came to 15 bases. Looked up from germline, CDR1 is SGHDT and CDR2 is YYEEEE. The CDR3 spans 16 residues. Here the CDR3 DNA reads TGTGCCAGCAGCTTGGGAGGTCAGGGGAGTTACTATGGCTACACCTTC. It encodes CASSLGGQGSYYGYTF.

The chain recombines TRBV6-5 with TRBJ1-1; TRBD1 matches at 7 bases. CDR1 MNHEY and CDR2 SVGAGI come from the germline V gene. V lost 0 bases and J lost 1; bases outside the gene matches: 2. CDR3 length: 15 residues. The CDR3 region has the DNA TGTGCCAGCAGTTACTCGAACAGGGGGAACACTGAAGCTTTCTTT. Its protein product is CASSYSNRGNTEAFF.

Here the CDR3 DNA reads TGCGCCAGCAGACCAGCCGGCGGCCTGGAGTCCTACGAGCAGTACTTC. Protein product: CASRPAGGLESYEQYF. The rearrangement uses TRBV5-1 and TRBJ2-7; D unresolved. V was trimmed by 5 bases and J by 1 base, leaving 19 bases between them. Germline loops: CDR1 SGHRS, CDR2 YFSETQ. The CDR3 contains 16 residues.

The CDR3 bases are TGTGCCAGCAGTTCGGACAGGACTGGAAACACCATATATTTT. As protein: CASSSDRTGNTIYF. The V and J genes are TRBV6-6 and TRBJ1-3; 7 bases map to TRBD1. Germline V gene data show CDR1 as MNHNY and CDR2 as SVGAGI (reference sequence). V trimming: 4 bases; J trimming: 2 bases; junction bases outside the gene matches: 2. The CDR3 has 14 amino acids.

The rearrangement links TRBV7-3 to TRBJ2-5, with 9 positions matching TRBD2. Germline V gives CDR1 SGHTA, CDR2 FQGTGA. The CDR3 runs to 16 residues. J gave up 1 base and V 1 base, and 4 bases lay outside the gene matches. CDR3 amino acids: CASSLSGLAPQETQYF. The CDR3 region has the DNA TGTGCCAGCAGCTTAAGCGGACTAGCGCCCCAAGAGACCCAGTACTTC.

The chain couples TRBV7-2 to TRBJ1-1, with 7 bases matching TRBD1. Germline V gene sequence: CDR1 SGHTA, CDR2 FQGNSA. The CDR3 has 14 residues. The V gene end was trimmed by 1 base and the J gene end by 4 bases; junction bases not matched to a gene: 3. CDR3: CASSLEGQSTEAFF. CDR3 sequence (DNA): TGTGCCAGCAGCTTAGAGGGACAGAGCACTGAAGCTTTCTTT.

V and J are TRBV25-1 and TRBJ1-4; D possibly corresponds to TRBD1 (6 bases). The CDR3 is 17 amino acids. V gave up 4 bases and J gave up 7 bases, with 22 bases separating them. The V gene's germline CDR1 is MGHDK and CDR2 SYGVNS. CDR3 sequence: CASSANQGILDLEKLFF. The CDR3 DNA is TGTGCCAGCAGTGCAAATCAGGGGATACTAGACCTTGAAAAACTGTTTTTT. Full variable domain (outside the CDR3, taken from reference TRBV25-1 and TRBJ1-4): EADIYQTPRYLVIGTGKKITLECSQTMGHDKMYWYQQDPGMELHLIHYSYGVNSTEKGDLSSESTVSRIRTEHFPLTLESARPSHTSQYLCASSANQGILDLEKLFFGSGTQLSVL.

V usage is TRBV27 and J usage is TRBJ1-5, with TRBD1 identical over 8 bases. CDR3 length: 14 residues. The germline V gene has CDR1 MNHEY and CDR2 SMNVEV (reference sequence). The V and J ends lost 5 bases and 8 bases, in that order; junction bases with no gene match: 8. CDR3 nucleotides: TGTGCCAGCAGTAAGACAGGGGAGGAAAAGCCCCAGCATTTT. Its translation is CASSKTGEEKPQHF.

The rearrangement links TRBV5-1 to TRBJ2-1; 9 nucleotides agree with TRBD2. The germline V gene encodes CDR1 SGHRS and CDR2 YFSETQ. V lost 5 bases to trimming and J lost 6 bases; unmatched junction nucleotides: 9. The CDR3 runs to 15 residues. The CDR3 spells CASRIRTSEGNEQFF. The CDR3 DNA follows: TGCGCCAGCAGAATTAGGACTAGCGAGGGCAATGAGCAGTTCTTC.

The chain couples TRBV7-9 to TRBJ1-2; D remains unclear. Germline CDR1 and CDR2: SEHNR and FQNEAQ (reference sequence). V was pared by 8 bases and J by 10 bases, with 11 bases between. The CDR3 has 10 residues. The CDR3 protein is CASRPAAYTF. The CDR3 DNA follows: TGTGCCAGCCGACCCGCGGCCTACACCTTC.

Many counts were recorded for this clone. The chain combines TRBV25-1 with TRBJ1-1; tentatively, D is TRBD1 (6 bases). V was trimmed by 10 bases and J by 1 base, leaving 16 bases between them. Germline-derived CDR1 and CDR2 are MGHDK and SYGVNS. The CDR3 extends over 14 amino acids. Here the CDR3 DNA reads TGTGCCACCGGACAGTGGGGGGGGAACACTGAAGCTTTCTTT. Its translation: CATGQWGGNTEAFF. The variable domain in full, with the rest retrieved from reference TRBV25-1 and TRBJ1-1, is EADIYQTPRYLVIGTGKKITLECSQTMGHDKMYWYQQDPGMELHLIHYSYGVNSTEKGDLSSESTVSRIRTEHFPLTLESARPSHTSQYLCATGQWGGNTEAFFGQGTRLTVV.

This clone was detected only once. This chain links TRBV9 with TRBJ2-7; 11 bases agree with TRBD2. Looked up from germline, CDR1 is SGDLS and CDR2 is YYNGEE. CDR3 length equals 16 residues. The V gene end was trimmed by 1 base and the J gene end by 3 bases; junction bases not matched to a gene: 6. CDR3 region: CASSVRATSGVYEQYF. The CDR3 DNA sequence: TGTGCCAGCAGCGTAAGGGCGACTAGCGGGGTCTACGAGCAGTACTTC.

This sequence joins TRBV24-1 and TRBJ2-1, with a possible D match to TRBD2 (5 bases). CDR1 KGHDR and CDR2 SFDVKD come from the germline V gene. V was clipped by 5 bases and J by 4 bases, with 8 bases between them. The CDR3 is 13 amino acids. CDR3 protein: CATSGLTYNEQFF. DNA of the CDR3: TGTGCCACCAGTGGACTAACTTACAATGAGCAGTTCTTC.

The rearrangement joins TRBV19 to TRBJ2-2, with D perhaps TRBD1 (6 bases). The CDR3 spans 14 residues. Germline V gives CDR1 LNHDA, CDR2 SQIVND (reference sequence). The ends were cut back, 7 bases at V and 1 base at J, with 10 bases in the middle. The CDR3 coding sequence is TGTGCCAGTACTAAGACAGGGAACACCGGGGAGCTGTTTTTT. It encodes CASTKTGNTGELFF. Full variable domain (outside the CDR3, taken from reference TRBV19 and TRBJ2-2): DGGITQSPKYLFRKEGQNVTLSCEQNLNHDAMYWYRQDPGQGLRLIYYSQIVNDFQKGDIAEGYSVSREKKESFPLTVTSAQKNPTAFYLCASTKTGNTGELFFGEGSRLTVL.

This clone was counted only a few times. This chain links TRBV7-9 with TRBJ1-1; D is unresolved. The CDR3 extends over 13 amino acids. The germline V gene has CDR1 SEHNR and CDR2 FQNEAQ (reference sequence). V shed 0 bases and J shed 7 bases, with 9 bases lying between them. The CDR3 nucleotides read TGTGCCAGCAGCTTAGCCGGTCCATTTGAAGCTTTCTTT. Encoded protein: CASSLAGPFEAFF.

This clone was seen a few times. The gene calls are TRBV15 and TRBJ1-6; TRBD1 agrees at 9 bases. Germline trimming cut 2 bases from V and 9 bases from J; bases unmatched to any gene: 2. CDR1 and CDR2 from the germline V gene are LNHNV and YYDKDF (reference sequence). CDR3 size: 14 residues. The CDR3 bases are TGTGCCACCAGCAGATTACAGGGGGCTTCACCCCTCCACTTT. This encodes CATSRLQGASPLHF.

In its sample, this clone was seen a few times. The CDR3 loop reads CASARGSGVSTDTQYF. The CDR3 nucleotides read TGTGCCAGCGCCAGGGGTAGCGGGGTTAGCACAGATACGCAGTATTTT. The chain is built from TRBV11-2 and TRBJ2-3, with 8 bases that match TRBD2. The ends lost 8 bases at V and 0 bases at J; junction bases unmatched: 10. The germline gives CDR1 SGHAT, CDR2 FQNNGV. The CDR3 consists of 16 residues.

V gene TRBV19 combines with J gene TRBJ2-5, with 7 bases lining up with TRBD1. Germline CDR1 LNHDA, CDR2 SQIVND (reference sequence). The ends lost 3 bases at V and 6 bases at J; junction bases unmatched: 13. The CDR3 extends over 16 amino acids. The CDR3 reads CASSILTGALGKTQYF. The CDR3, as DNA: TGTGCCAGTAGTATCCTCACAGGGGCCCTTGGAAAGACCCAGTACTTC.

The chain employs TRBV4-1 and TRBJ1-1; D might be TRBD1 (6 bases). The V gene's germline CDR1 is MGHRA and CDR2 YSYEKL. Trimming pared 1 base from V and 0 bases from J, leaving 21 bases between. The CDR3 runs to 19 residues. The CDR3 DNA is TGCGCCAGCAGCCAAGGTCCAGATTCGGGGCACAGGGTGAACACTGAAGCTTTCTTT. Protein product: CASSQGPDSGHRVNTEAFF.

The chain joins TRBV15 to TRBJ2-2; weak D call: TRBD1 (6 bases). Trimming shortened V by 0 bases and J by 5 bases, and 10 bases separated the two germline ends. CDR3 length: 15 residues. The germline V gene encodes CDR1 LNHNV and CDR2 YYDKDF (reference sequence). DNA of the CDR3: TGTGCCACCAGCAGAGATGGGACATCGACCGGGGAGCTGTTTTTT. This codes for CATSRDGTSTGELFF.

This clone has a single count. The rearrangement uses TRBV24-1 and TRBJ2-5, with D perhaps matching TRBD2 (5 bases). With 5 bases removed from V and 4 bases from J, the gap between germline ends came to 13 bases. CDR3 size: 14 residues. Germline-derived CDR1 and CDR2 are KGHDR and SFDVKD. Here the CDR3 DNA reads TGTGCCACCAGTGTCGTAGCGCATGGAGAGACCCAGTACTTC. As protein: CATSVVAHGETQYF.

CDR3 residues: CASTPGTTGEQYF. CDR3 in DNA: TGCGCCAGCACCCCAGGGACTACGGGCGAGCAGTACTTC. The chain employs TRBV5-1 and TRBJ2-7; 7 bases are a match to TRBD2. This CDR3 has 13 amino acids. The ends lost 6 bases at V and 6 bases at J; junction bases unmatched: 9. The germline CDR1 and CDR2 sequences are SGHRS and YFSETQ.

A single count supports this clone. This chain uses TRBV4-1 with TRBJ1-3; TRBD1 might be the D (5 bases). CDR1 and CDR2 (germline): MGHRA, YSYEKL. V dropped 0 bases and J dropped 4 bases, with 7 bases sitting between them. The CDR3 consists of 14 residues. CDR3 in DNA: TGCGCCAGCAGCCAAGATTGGACAGGAAACACCATATATTTT. It codes for CASSQDWTGNTIYF.